A selection of T cell receptor beta chains follows, all from one sample in a study of blood T cell repertoires in COVID-19. Repertoires were generated with immunoSEQ multiplex PCR, while TCRdb's copy carries only in-frame clones and drops some. The profile shows about 200,000 clones, 86% of them singletons. Source material: PBMCs or T cells enriched from blood (not recorded which). The receptors shown here come from a man aged 40-49 years with acute COVID-19. Each CDR3 is given with its conserved first and last residue.

J	V	CDR3
TRBJ2-2	TRBV11-2	CASSLGLAGSYTGELFF
TRBJ2-5	TRBV4-1	CASSQERGLAETQYF
TRBJ1-2	TRBV6-5	CASTMRVNYGYTF
TRBJ2-6	TRBV5-1	CASRRGASVSGANVLTF
TRBJ2-2	TRBV30	CAWMLAGVSTGELFF
TRBJ2-5	TRBV7-2	CASSPNQNQGGETQYF
TRBJ2-1	TRBV7-9	CASSLISHEQFF
TRBJ2-6	TRBV6-1	CASSSAGAGANVLTF
TRBJ2-1	TRBV29-1	CSVGTSGRGEQFF
TRBJ1-5	TRBV28	CASSSPGTGGRQPQHF